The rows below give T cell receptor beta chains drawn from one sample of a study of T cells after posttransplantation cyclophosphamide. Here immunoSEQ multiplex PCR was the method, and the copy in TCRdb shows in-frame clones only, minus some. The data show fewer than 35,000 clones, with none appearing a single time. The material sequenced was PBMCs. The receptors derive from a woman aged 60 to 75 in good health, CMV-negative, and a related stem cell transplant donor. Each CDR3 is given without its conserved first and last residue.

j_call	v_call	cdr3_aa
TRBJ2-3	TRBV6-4	ASSDRAADTQY
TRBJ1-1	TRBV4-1	TSGQVPNTEAF
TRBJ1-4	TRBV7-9	ASSLGGVNEKLF
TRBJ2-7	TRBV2	ASRWWGAYEQY
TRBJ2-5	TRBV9	ASSEARSGTQY
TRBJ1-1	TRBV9	ASSPTPGLNTEAF
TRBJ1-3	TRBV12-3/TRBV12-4	ASSLGGTGNTIY
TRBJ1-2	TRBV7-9	ASSLTGEGGYT
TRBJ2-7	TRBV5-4	ASSLRGRDEQY
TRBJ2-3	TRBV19	ASSGTVSTDTQY
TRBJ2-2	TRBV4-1	ASSQDGGFGRLF
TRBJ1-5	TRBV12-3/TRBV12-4	ASSFGQGTGQPQH
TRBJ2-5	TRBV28	ASRATSGGVKTQY
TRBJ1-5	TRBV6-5	ASSYGQGSQPQH
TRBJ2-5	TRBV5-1	ASSLDTQETQY
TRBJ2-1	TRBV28	ASSQRDRRNEQF
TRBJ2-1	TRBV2	AGGEGLSNEQF
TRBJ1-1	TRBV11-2	ASSFGGTGGTEAF
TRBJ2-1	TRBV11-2	ASSPIAGSLQF
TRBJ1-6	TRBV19	ASRSHNSPLH
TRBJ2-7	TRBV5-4	VLSEGSRYEQY
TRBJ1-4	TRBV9	TSSRGYNEKLF
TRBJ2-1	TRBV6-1	ASSEAEGEQF